A single sample gave rise to the 25 T cell receptor beta chains below, sequenced in a study of cytomegalovirus exposure and HLA in healthy donors. Assay used: immunoSEQ multiplex PCR; TCRdb lists only in-frame clones, some missing. In the table there are 70,000 or so clones, about 93% of which are singletons. Sequencing input: PBMCs. These receptors came from a woman aged 18-30 years in good health and CMV-seropositive.

The V and J genes are TRBV6-6 and TRBJ2-7; D is perhaps TRBD1 (6 bases). Trimming took off 6 bases at V and 4 bases at J, with 19 bases between the two ends. CDR3 length: 15 residues. In germline, CDR1 is MNHNY, CDR2 SVGAGI (reference sequence). Here the CDR3 reads CASRPSDRFKYEQYF. Written as DNA, the CDR3 is TGTGCCAGCAGACCAAGCGACAGGTTTAAATACGAGCAGTACTTC.

The chain couples TRBV10-3 to TRBJ2-3, with 7 nucleotides matching TRBD1. The V segment lost 7 bases and the J segment 0 bases; nucleotides outside the gene matches: 1. The CDR3 is 13 residues long. Germline V gives CDR1 ENHRY, CDR2 SYGVKD. CDR3 sequence reads: CAIKTGSTDTQYF. The CDR3 DNA is TGTGCCATCAAGACAGGGAGCACAGATACGCAGTATTTT.

This clone has just a few counts. The V and J genes are TRBV9 and TRBJ1-6; D might be TRBD1 (5 bases). CDR3 length equals 13 residues. The V gene's germline CDR1 is SGDLS and CDR2 YYNGEE. V lost 3 bases to trimming and J lost 8 bases, with 9 bases between them. The CDR3 bases are TGTGCCAGCAGCGAGGGGTCTTATTCACCCCTCCACTTT. Its translation: CASSEGSYSPLHF.

The chain joins TRBV5-6 to TRBJ1-1, with TRBD1 as a possible D gene (5 bases). Germline-derived CDR1 and CDR2 are SGHDT and YYEEEE. CDR3 size: 13 residues. The V end lost 4 bases, the J end lost 3 bases, and 10 bases lay between the germline ends. The CDR3 loop reads CASSHPGYTEAFF. CDR3 nucleotide sequence: TGTGCCAGCAGCCACCCAGGGTACACTGAAGCTTTCTTT.

This chain uses TRBV4-1 with TRBJ1-2, with 9 positions matching TRBD1. The CDR3 is 18 residues long. The V segment lost 4 bases and the J segment 0 bases; nucleotides outside the gene matches: 12. CDR1 is MGHRA, CDR2 YSYEKL, per germline. The CDR3: CASSPVLKQGAPNYGYTF. As DNA, the CDR3 is TGCGCCAGCAGCCCCGTTCTTAAACAGGGGGCGCCTAACTATGGCTACACCTTC.

This chain links TRBV5-1 with TRBJ1-3; no definite D call. The CDR3 contains 14 residues. Looked up from germline, CDR1 is SGHRS and CDR2 is YFSETQ. With 2 bases removed from V and 0 bases from J, the gap between germline ends came to 6 bases. The CDR3 sequence is CASSLEGSGNTIYF. The CDR3 coding sequence is TGCGCCAGCAGCTTAGAGGGCTCTGGAAACACCATATATTTT.

This chain joins TRBV7-2 and TRBJ2-1, with 11 bases identical to TRBD2. CDR3 size: 14 residues. Germline assignment: CDR1 SGHTA and CDR2 FQGNSA. V lost 5 bases to trimming and J lost 10 bases; unmatched junction nucleotides: 7. DNA of the CDR3: TGTGCCAGCAGCGTTAGCGGGGGGGCATGGGAGCAGTTCTTC. Translated, it gives CASSVSGGAWEQFF. The full variable domain, in which reference TRBV7-2 and TRBJ2-1 provide the parts outside the CDR3, is GAGVSQSPSNKVTEKGKDVELRCDPISGHTALYWYRQSLGQGLEFLIYFQGNSAPDKSGLPSDRFSAERTGGSVSTLTIQRTQQEDSAVYLCASSVSGGAWEQFFGPGTRLTVL.

CDR3 sequence reads: CASSPTASRGEKLFF. The CDR3 DNA reads as TGTGCCAGTAGTCCAACGGCGAGTCGGGGTGAAAAACTGTTTTTT. V gene TRBV19 combines with J gene TRBJ1-4; the D is unclear. Trimming removed 5 bases from V and 7 bases from J, with 17 bases in between. The CDR3 has 15 residues. Per the germline V gene, CDR1 is LNHDA and CDR2 is SQIVND (reference sequence).

The table lists this clone with a count of one. V usage is TRBV29-1 and J usage is TRBJ2-3, with 11 bases identical to TRBD2. From germline, CDR1 is SQVTM and CDR2 ANQGSEA. The CDR3 is 17 amino acids. The J segment lost 5 bases and the V segment lost 1 base, leaving 11 bases of the junction unmatched. The CDR3 loop reads CSVEVGTSGRFVDTQYF. CDR3 nucleotides: TGCAGCGTTGAAGTAGGTACTAGCGGGAGATTTGTAGATACGCAGTATTTT.

This chain links TRBV10-2 with TRBJ2-1, with D possibly TRBD2 on 6 matching bases. With 2 bases removed from V and 8 bases from J, the gap between germline ends came to 13 bases. Germline V lookup: CDR1 WSHSY, CDR2 SAAADI. The CDR3 has 14 amino acids. CDR3 DNA: TGCGCCAGCAGTGAGCAACTAGCTTCCCATGAGCAGTTCTTC. Its protein product is CASSEQLASHEQFF.

The chain is built from TRBV9 and TRBJ2-1; possibly TRBD1 for D (6 bases). The CDR3 is 14 residues long. In germline, CDR1 is SGDLS, CDR2 YYNGEE. The V end lost 0 bases, the J end lost 10 bases, and 14 bases lay between the germline ends. CDR3 sequence reads: CASSVVTGIEEQFF. Here the CDR3 DNA reads TGTGCCAGCAGCGTAGTAACAGGGATCGAGGAGCAGTTCTTC.

This chain links TRBV4-3 with TRBJ2-2; 11 bases are shared with TRBD1. The V segment lost 5 bases and the J segment 7 bases; nucleotides outside the gene matches: 9. Looked up from germline, CDR1 is LGHNA and CDR2 is YSLEER. CDR3 length: 16 residues. The CDR3 loop is CASSADRGQLRGELFF. In nucleotides, the CDR3 is TGCGCCAGCAGCGCGGACAGGGGGCAGCTGCGCGGGGAGCTGTTTTTT.

The gene calls are TRBV6-4 and TRBJ2-1; 11 nucleotides match TRBD2. The trim removed 6 bases at V and 5 bases at J, leaving 6 bases unmatched. Germline CDR1 reads MRHNA; CDR2 reads SNTAGT. CDR3 length equals 15 residues. CDR3 coding DNA: TGTGCCAGCAGCTTGGGGACTAGCGGAGACAATGAGCAGTTCTTC. Protein product: CASSLGTSGDNEQFF.

The chain couples TRBV4-1 to TRBJ2-1; 8 bases agree with TRBD2. CDR3 length: 15 amino acids. Germline V gene data show CDR1 as MGHRA and CDR2 as YSYEKL. The V segment lost 1 base and the J segment 3 bases; nucleotides outside the gene matches: 2. CDR3 sequence: CASSQVLADYNEQFF. The CDR3 region has the DNA TGCGCCAGCAGCCAAGTACTAGCGGACTACAATGAGCAGTTCTTC.

The V and J genes are TRBV5-6 and TRBJ2-1; TRBD1 might be the D (5 bases). Germline V lookup: CDR1 SGHDT, CDR2 YYEEEE. Trimming stripped 5 bases from V and 6 bases from J, with 12 bases between. The CDR3 totals 13 residues. This CDR3 reads CASRGRQLNEQFF. The CDR3 DNA is TGTGCCAGCAGGGGCCGACAGCTCAATGAGCAGTTCTTC.

The rearrangement links TRBV27 to TRBJ2-5; 8 bases are shared with TRBD2. In germline, CDR1 is MNHEY, CDR2 SMNVEV (reference sequence). The CDR3 covers 11 residues. Losses at the gene ends were 5 bases for V and 9 bases for J; bases not matched to a gene: 2. CDR3 region: CASSPGGAQYF. The CDR3 DNA follows: TGTGCCAGCAGTCCGGGAGGGGCCCAGTACTTC.

V is TRBV5-6 and J is TRBJ1-5; D is perhaps TRBD1 (6 bases). Germline V CDR1 and CDR2: SGHDT, YYEEEE. CDR3 size: 15 residues. Trimming took 4 bases from V and 4 from J, leaving 15 bases between them. The CDR3 here is CASSRQGTGNQPQHF. The DNA for the CDR3 is TGTGCCAGCAGCCGCCAGGGGACCGGTAATCAGCCCCAGCATTTT.

On this clone: The identical CDR3 is also encoded by other nucleotide sequences in the sample. V and J are TRBV5-6 and TRBJ2-7; D possibly corresponds to TRBD2 (5 bases). Deletions cut 5 bases from V and 7 bases from J, with 16 bases between. Germline V gene sequence: CDR1 SGHDT, CDR2 YYEEEE. The CDR3 runs 13 residues. The CDR3 here is CASRPQGTGEQYF. In nucleotides, the CDR3 is TGTGCCAGCAGACCCCAAGGTACGGGGGAGCAGTACTTC.

This clone ranks as medium-sized (0.01 to 0.1%). The rearrangement links TRBV19 to TRBJ1-2; D is uncertain. Trimming left V 7 bases short and J 6 bases short, with 6 bases between. Germline CDR1 LNHDA, CDR2 SQIVND (reference sequence). There are 10 residues in the CDR3. The CDR3 loop is CASMADGYTF. CDR3 DNA sequence: TGTGCCAGTATGGCGGATGGCTACACCTTC.

J is TRBJ1-4 and V is TRBV30; 8 bases line up with TRBD1. Germline V gene sequence: CDR1 GTSNPN, CDR2 SVGIG (reference sequence). J was trimmed by 6 bases and V by 5 bases; bases with no gene match: 8. The CDR3 loop spans 14 amino acids. CDR3 coding DNA: TGTGCCTGGCACACCGGGACAGGTGATGAAAAACTGTTTTTT. Translating gives CAWHTGTGDEKLFF.

The chain combines TRBV5-1 with TRBJ2-7, with D tentatively TRBD1 (6 bases). Germline V lookup: CDR1 SGHRS, CDR2 YFSETQ. The CDR3 has 16 residues. V lost 4 bases and J 6 bases, leaving 23 bases between the germline ends. In DNA form, the CDR3 reads TGCGCCAGCAGCCCGCAGAATTCAGCAGGGGTGTCCGAGCAGTACTTC. This gives the protein CASSPQNSAGVSEQYF.

The V call is TRBV13, the J call TRBJ2-1; D is possibly TRBD2 (6 bases). V was pared by 2 bases and J by 0 bases, with 8 bases between. The CDR3 loop spans 15 amino acids. CDR1 is PRHDT and CDR2 is FYEKMQ in the germline V gene (reference sequence). DNA of the CDR3: TGTGCCAGCAGCTTACTAGCGAGCTCCTACAATGAGCAGTTCTTC. Translating gives CASSLLASSYNEQFF.

This clone was seen a handful of times. The chain joins TRBV10-2 to TRBJ1-4; TRBD1 matches 7 bases. The CDR3 has 14 amino acids. With V trimmed by 6 bases and J by 4 bases, 5 bases remained unmatched. CDR1 and CDR2 (germline): WSHSY, SAAADI. CDR3 in DNA: TGCGCCAGCAGGGCAGGGGACAGTAATGAAAAACTGTTTTTT. Encoded protein: CASRAGDSNEKLFF.

The genes are TRBV2 and TRBJ1-2, with 7 bases matching TRBD1. CDR1 and CDR2 (germline): SNHLY, FYNNEI. The trim removed 5 bases at V and 8 bases at J, leaving 11 bases unmatched. There are 14 residues in the CDR3. CDR3 DNA sequence: TGTGCCAGCAGTTGGGACAGCTCTATCGGGGGCTACACCTTC. Translated: CASSWDSSIGGYTF.

This clone was counted only a few times. The chain is built from TRBV27 and TRBJ2-3, with 9 positions matching TRBD2. There are 15 residues in the CDR3. The V segment lost 2 bases and the J segment 6 bases; nucleotides outside the gene matches: 6. CDR1 is MNHEY, CDR2 SMNVEV, per germline (reference sequence). The CDR3 nucleotides read TGTGCCAGCAGTTTAGGCCGCGGGAGGGCCGATACGCAGTATTTT. Its translation is CASSLGRGRADTQYF.